The next 27 T cell receptor beta chains were all read from a single sample in a study of T cell repertoires in MIS-A myocarditis. Generated by immunoSEQ multiplex PCR, the TCRdb table keeps only in-frame clones and is missing some. This sample has 9,500 to 13,000 clones, with around 89% found just once. Specimen: thoracic lymph node tissue obtained at autopsy. The receptor source for this set is a young man with fulminant myocarditis from multisystem inflammatory syndrome in adults (MIS-A) after COVID-19.

The chain uses TRBV29-1 and TRBJ2-7; 9 bases agree with TRBD1. CDR1 and CDR2 from the germline V gene are SQVTM and ANQGSEA. The V and J ends lost 5 bases and 6 bases, in that order; junction bases with no gene match: 2. CDR3 size: 11 residues. The CDR3 region is CSVLTGGEQYF. CDR3 in DNA: TGCAGCGTTCTGACAGGGGGCGAGCAGTACTTC.

The DNA of the CDR3 is TGTGCCATCAGTGGGGCCTCCCTAACAGGGACTGAAGCTTTCTTT. Translated: CAISGASLTGTEAFF. The rearrangement joins TRBV10-3 to TRBJ1-1, with a weak D call TRBD1 (6 bases). The V and J ends lost 4 bases and 5 bases respectively, with 17 bases between them. The germline gives CDR1 ENHRY, CDR2 SYGVKD. The CDR3 sequence is 15 residues long.

This sequence joins TRBV2 and TRBJ1-1, with TRBD1 as a possible D gene (5 bases). There are 14 residues in the CDR3. Germline CDR1 reads SNHLY; CDR2 reads FYNNEI. V dropped 7 bases and J dropped 1 base, with 13 bases sitting between them. Here the CDR3 reads CASTRDLGNTEAFF. The CDR3 DNA is TGTGCCAGCACCAGGGACCTCGGGAACACTGAAGCTTTCTTT.

A word on this clone: At one end the junction does not follow the germline gene, possibly because of a read error. Other DNA sequences within the sample encode an identical CDR3. The chain links TRBV18 to TRBJ2-2, with D uncertain. CDR3 size: 17 residues. The V gene's germline CDR1 is KGHSH and CDR2 LQKENI. CDR3 protein: CASSLRGGYSNTGELFF. The CDR3 region has the DNA TGTGCCAGCTCACTTCGTGGCGGATACTCGAACACCGGAGAGCTGTTTTTT.

The rearrangement links TRBV6-5 to TRBJ1-4; D may be TRBD1 (5 bases). The CDR3 totals 14 residues. The ends were cut back, 6 bases at V and 0 bases at J, with 8 bases in the middle. Germline CDR1 reads MNHEY; CDR2 reads SVGAGI. CDR3 sequence reads: CASSDSATNEKLFF. The CDR3 nucleotides read TGTGCCAGCAGCGACAGTGCAACTAATGAAAAACTGTTTTTT.

This chain joins TRBV19 and TRBJ1-4; no clear D gene. Trimming cost V 6 bases and J 7 bases, with 15 bases left between them. The CDR3 extends over 14 amino acids. CDR1 and CDR2 from the germline V gene are LNHDA and SQIVND (reference sequence). The CDR3 sequence is CASRAGSYGEKLFF. As DNA, the CDR3 is TGTGCCAGTAGGGCCGGGAGCTACGGTGAAAAACTGTTTTTT.

The chain is built from TRBV5-4 and TRBJ2-2, with a possible D match to TRBD1 (5 bases). Germline values: CDR1 SGHNT, CDR2 YYREEE (reference sequence). The V gene lost 0 bases and the J gene lost 5 bases, with 11 bases spanning the gap. The CDR3 sequence is 15 residues long. Here the CDR3 reads CASSLVSGITGELFF. DNA for the CDR3: TGTGCCAGCAGCTTGGTGTCAGGGATTACCGGGGAGCTGTTTTTT.

The chain combines TRBV27 with TRBJ1-4, with D perhaps TRBD1 (6 bases). The germline V gene encodes CDR1 MNHEY and CDR2 SMNVEV (reference sequence). V was pared by 7 bases and J by 8 bases, with 14 bases between. This CDR3 region has 13 residues. The CDR3 DNA reads TGTGCCAGCAAAAAACAGGGTGGGGAAAAACTGTTTTTT. Its translation: CASKKQGGEKLFF.

The chain recombines TRBV4-1 with TRBJ2-7, with a possible D match to TRBD2 (6 bases). The CDR3 runs 14 residues. V lost 6 bases and J 7 bases, leaving 19 bases between the germline ends. Germline CDR1 MGHRA, CDR2 YSYEKL. The CDR3 region has the DNA TGCGCCAGCAGGAGGGACCGCGGGGTCGGGGAGCAGTACTTC. It codes for CASRRDRGVGEQYF.

The rearrangement uses TRBV27 and TRBJ1-2; tentatively, D is TRBD1 (5 bases). The CDR3 spans 13 residues. Trimming removed 3 bases from V and 8 bases from J, with 13 bases in between. CDR1 and CDR2 from the germline V gene are MNHEY and SMNVEV (reference sequence). For the CDR3, the DNA is TGTGCCAGCAGTTTCCCTCAGGGTGGGGGCTACACCTTC. Its translation is CASSFPQGGGYTF.

This clone was counted a single time. V usage is TRBV5-1 and J usage is TRBJ1-1, with D maybe TRBD1 (5 bases). The germline V gene has CDR1 SGHRS and CDR2 YFSETQ. Deletions cut 0 bases from V and 2 bases from J, with 11 bases between. The CDR3 consists of 15 residues. CDR3 nucleotide sequence: TGCGCCAGCAGCTTGGCGGAGGGGATAAACACTGAAGCTTTCTTT. This gives the protein CASSLAEGINTEAFF.

The V and J genes are TRBV24-1 and TRBJ1-3; tentatively, D is TRBD1 (5 bases). Germline values: CDR1 KGHDR, CDR2 SFDVKD. The CDR3 contains 13 residues. The germline V and J ends were trimmed by 3 bases and 8 bases, with 10 bases remaining between them. The CDR3 here is CATSDTGGDTIYF. CDR3 in DNA: TGTGCCACCAGTGATACAGGAGGAGACACCATATATTTT.

This chain connects TRBV27 to TRBJ2-1, with 8 bases aligning to TRBD2. The CDR3 spans 13 residues. V lost 7 bases to trimming and J lost 6 bases; unmatched junction nucleotides: 5. Germline V gene data show CDR1 as MNHEY and CDR2 as SMNVEV (reference sequence). The CDR3 DNA sequence: TGTGCCAGCACACCGGGACTAGGCAATGAGCAGTTCTTC. This codes for CASTPGLGNEQFF.

A single count supports this clone. The genes are TRBV9 and TRBJ2-6; the D is unclear. In germline, CDR1 is SGDLS, CDR2 YYNGEE. The germline V and J ends were trimmed by 3 bases and 0 bases, with 4 bases remaining between them. This CDR3 spans 14 amino acids. This CDR3 reads CASSGSSGANVLTF. The CDR3, as DNA: TGTGCCAGCAGCGGGAGCTCTGGGGCCAACGTCCTGACTTTC.

This chain links TRBV3-1 (or the pseudogene TRBV3-2) with TRBJ1-1; possible D gene TRBD1, 5 bases. Trimming took off 4 bases at V and 4 bases at J, with 19 bases between the two ends. This CDR3 spans 16 amino acids. The germline CDR1 and CDR2 sequences are LGHDT and YNNKEL (reference sequence). The CDR3 DNA follows: TGTGCCAGCAGCCTCGGGGGGGGTGTGAAGGGCACTGAAGCTTTCTTT. It codes for CASSLGGGVKGTEAFF.

The chain combines TRBV28 with TRBJ1-1, with 8 bases lining up with TRBD1. CDR3 length: 13 amino acids. Looked up from germline, CDR1 is MDHEN and CDR2 is SYDVKM. V lost 6 bases to trimming and J lost 3 bases; unmatched junction nucleotides: 3. As DNA, the CDR3 is TGTGCCAGCAGCGGACAGGGAGACACTGAAGCTTTCTTT. Translating it yields CASSGQGDTEAFF.

The rearrangement links TRBV27 to TRBJ2-1; 12 bases line up with TRBD2. The CDR3 runs to 13 residues. V lost 10 bases to trimming and J lost 5 bases; unmatched junction nucleotides: 3. Germline-derived CDR1 and CDR2 are MNHEY and SMNVEV (reference sequence). The CDR3 loop reads CATLAGGHNEQFF. The CDR3 bases are TGTGCCACACTAGCGGGGGGCCACAATGAGCAGTTCTTC.

The rearrangement joins TRBV5-4 to TRBJ2-1; 9 nucleotides line up with TRBD2. The CDR3 totals 14 residues. Per germline, CDR1 SGHNT and CDR2 YYREEE (reference sequence). Germline trimming cut 1 base from V and 6 bases from J; bases unmatched to any gene: 2. The CDR3 bases are TGTGCCAGCAGCTTGAGTAGCGGGAGCAATGAGCAGTTCTTC. Translated: CASSLSSGSNEQFF.

The chain employs TRBV15 and TRBJ2-1; D is unresolved. Trimming took 0 bases from V and 8 from J, leaving 14 bases between them. The CDR3 spans 15 residues. Germline lookup yields CDR1 LNHNV and CDR2 YYDKDF (reference sequence). The CDR3 bases are TGTGCCACCAGCAGAGAATTGGTAGCCGGGCATGAGCAGTTCTTC. Translated, it gives CATSRELVAGHEQFF.

The V and J genes are TRBV21-1 and TRBJ1-6; the D call of TRBD1 is as the table states it, not checked on the DNA. TRBV21-1 is noted as a pseudogene. This CDR3 has 24 residues. CDR3 in DNA: TGTGCCAGCAGTCTACGGGTGGCTGTACAGGGGGCCGATAAAATTCTGGGAATGGCTTCACCCCTCCACTTT. Its protein product is CASSLRVAVQGADKILGMASPLHF.

The chain couples TRBV5-1 to TRBJ1-1, with D possibly TRBD1 on 5 matching bases. This CDR3 has 14 residues. Deletions cut 6 bases from V and 1 base from J, with 13 bases between. CDR1 SGHRS and CDR2 YFSETQ come from the germline V gene. Written as DNA, the CDR3 is TGCGCCAGCACCCTTGGAGGGGCGAACACTGAAGCTTTCTTT. This sequence encodes CASTLGGANTEAFF.

The gene calls are TRBV19 and TRBJ1-6; D not certain. From germline, CDR1 is LNHDA and CDR2 SQIVND (reference sequence). V was shortened by 6 bases and J by 0 bases, with 3 bases between the two germline ends. This CDR3 has 13 amino acids. CDR3: CASRSSYNSPLHF. The CDR3 DNA reads TGTGCCAGTAGGAGCTCCTATAATTCACCCCTCCACTTT.

This clone was recorded a few times. This chain uses TRBV5-4 with TRBJ1-3, with unresolved D. Per germline, CDR1 SGHNT and CDR2 YYREEE (reference sequence). V was cut by 4 bases and J by 0 bases, with 8 bases left in between. The CDR3 is 14 residues long. The CDR3 region has the DNA TGTGCCAGCAGCGAGGGATTCTCTGGAAACACCATATATTTT. Encoded protein: CASSEGFSGNTIYF.

The rearrangement joins TRBV3-1 (or the pseudogene TRBV3-2) to TRBJ1-1; no firm D call. The germline CDR1 and CDR2 sequences are LGHDT and YNNKEL (reference sequence). The CDR3 runs to 12 residues. V lost 4 bases to trimming and J lost 1 base, with 4 bases between them. The CDR3 nucleotides read TGTGCCAGCAGCCTAGAGAACACTGAAGCTTTCTTT. This encodes CASSLENTEAFF.

The genes are TRBV11-2 and TRBJ1-2, with TRBD1 as a possible D gene (5 bases). Germline assignment: CDR1 SGHAT and CDR2 FQNNGV. Trimming took 5 bases from V and 0 from J, leaving 19 bases between them. The CDR3 is 17 residues long. The CDR3 DNA follows: TGTGCCAGCAGCCCACCTCCAGAGGGACGGGCTAACTATGGCTACACCTTC. Translation: CASSPPPEGRANYGYTF.

This chain uses TRBV7-6 with TRBJ1-2; D is perhaps TRBD1 (5 bases). V was clipped by 4 bases and J by 8 bases, with 23 bases between them. Germline lookup yields CDR1 SGHVS and CDR2 FNYEAQ. The CDR3 is 16 amino acids. Written as DNA, the CDR3 is TGTGCCAGCAGCTCATGGCGTCGAACCGAGGGGAACGGCTACACCTTC. Its translation is CASSSWRRTEGNGYTF.

J is TRBJ1-4 and V is TRBV30, with TRBD1 matching over 10 bases. Germline trimming cut 4 bases from V and 8 bases from J; bases unmatched to any gene: 16. The CDR3 has 17 amino acids. Germline V gives CDR1 GTSNPN, CDR2 SVGIG (reference sequence). The CDR3 bases are TGTGCCTGGACCCAACGGGACAGGGGCGCCTTGGGGGAAAAACTGTTTTTT. Translating it yields CAWTQRDRGALGEKLFF.